The 27 T cell receptor beta chains listed next were all sequenced from one sample in a study of T cells after yellow fever vaccination. TCRdb reanalysed the 5' RACE reads using MiXCR and keeps one entry per CDR3 protein. The sample has about 230,000 distinct CDR3 sequences, approximately 6.8% seen once; the top ten hold more than 1%. The specimen comprised CD4+ T cells sorted from PBMCs, sampled on the day of the yellow fever booster vaccination. The receptors come from a man aged 25 to 40 who received the YFV17D yellow fever vaccine.

This clonotype was counted only a few times. Germline is not matched at one junction end, which may reflect a read error. The chain combines TRBV14 with TRBJ2-1; 8 bases line up with TRBD2. Germline V CDR1 and CDR2: SGHDN, FVKESK. The CDR3 is 13 amino acids. Here the CDR3 DNA reads TGTGCCAGCAGCCAAGAATACAGCGGGAGCGAAGTCTTC. The encoded protein is CASSQEYSGSEVF.

This clonotype was counted once. Sequence at one end of the junction differs from germline and may be a read error. The chain couples TRBV5-1 to TRBJ2-3; 8 bases agree with TRBD2. Germline V gives CDR1 SGHRS, CDR2 YFSETQ. The CDR3 contains 16 residues. CDR3 region: CASTLRSGSMADTQYF. The CDR3 DNA sequence: TGCGCCAGCACCTTGAGGAGCGGGAGCATGGCAGATACGCAGTATTTT.

In this sample, this clonotype turned up a few times. The chain carries TRBV7-2 and TRBJ2-1; no firm D call. The CDR3 is made up of 14 amino acids. CDR1 and CDR2 (germline): SGHTA, FQGNSA. V lost 1 base and J 5 bases, leaving 9 bases between the germline ends. CDR3 sequence (DNA): TGTGCCAGCAGCTTAGTGAGGACGAACAATGAGCAGTTCTTC. It yields the protein CASSLVRTNNEQFF.

This clonotype has ten or more counts. The chain couples TRBV7-9 to TRBJ2-7, with D unclear. CDR1 and CDR2 from the germline V gene are SEHNR and FQNEAQ (reference sequence). V dropped 2 bases and J dropped 2 bases, with 10 bases sitting between them. The CDR3 totals 14 residues. In DNA form, the CDR3 reads TGTGCCAGCAGCTTATCGGCAGCCACCTACGAGCAGTACTTC. Its translation is CASSLSAATYEQYF. Together with reference TRBV7-9 and TRBJ2-7, the CDR3 gives the full variable domain: DTGVSQNPRHKITKRGQNVTFRCDPISEHNRLYWYRQTLGQGPEFLTYFQNEAQLEKSRLLSDRFSAERPKGSFSTLEIQRTEQGDSAMYLCASSLSAATYEQYFGPGTRLTVT.

This clonotype showed up just a few times. The genes are TRBV28 and TRBJ1-1; TRBD1 aligns across 12 bases. Germline lookup yields CDR1 MDHEN and CDR2 SYDVKM. There are 16 residues in the CDR3. Trimming removed 3 bases from V and 1 base from J; junction bases left unmatched: 3. CDR3 in DNA: TGTGCCAGCAGTTTTGGGACAGGGGGCCAGAACACTGAAGCTTTCTTT. Translation: CASSFGTGGQNTEAFF.

This clonotype has a handful of counts. This chain connects TRBV28 to TRBJ2-7; 8 bases line up with TRBD2. Germline V gene data show CDR1 as MDHEN and CDR2 as SYDVKM. The CDR3 covers 15 residues. The V gene end was trimmed by 8 bases and the J gene end by 4 bases; junction bases not matched to a gene: 13. CDR3 nucleotides: TGTGCCAGCCTAGTCGGTGGAGCGGGAGAGTACGAGCAGTACTTC. Its protein product is CASLVGGAGEYEQYF.

Written as DNA, the CDR3 is TGCGCCAGTATTATCGAAGGGTTCAATGAGCAGTTCTTC. It is translated as CASIIEGFNEQFF. The gene calls are TRBV5-1 and TRBJ2-1; D remains ambiguous. The CDR3 extends over 13 amino acids. Germline V lookup: CDR1 SGHRS, CDR2 YFSETQ. V dropped 8 bases and J dropped 6 bases, with 15 bases sitting between them.

The table lists this clonotype with many counts. This sequence joins TRBV3-1 and TRBJ2-2; 9 nucleotides align to TRBD2. V was pared by 5 bases and J by 5 bases, with 3 bases of the junction left unmatched. This CDR3 spans 14 amino acids. Per the germline V gene, CDR1 is LGHDT and CDR2 is YNNKEL (reference sequence). DNA for the CDR3: TGTGCCAGCAGCTCAGGACTAGCGACCGGGGAGCTGTTTTTT. It encodes CASSSGLATGELFF.

This clonotype was detected only a few times. The chain couples TRBV20-1 to TRBJ1-2; a possible D gene is TRBD1 (6 bases). The germline V and J ends were trimmed by 6 bases and 2 bases, with 22 bases remaining between them. The CDR3 length is 16 residues. Germline V gene lookup returns CDR1 DFQATT and CDR2 SNEGSKA (reference sequence). The CDR3 DNA reads TGCAGTGCCCCCGACTCTTGGAACAGGGCCAACTATGGCTACACCTTC. Residues: CSAPDSWNRANYGYTF.

This clonotype has just a few counts. The V gene is TRBV12-3 or TRBV12-4, the J gene TRBJ2-7, with D hard to call. This CDR3 spans 16 amino acids. Between the trimmed V and J ends, which lost 2 bases and 7 bases, there was a span of 21 bases. CDR3 residues: CASSLSLTSFPGEQYF. The CDR3 DNA reads TGTGCCAGCAGTTTATCCCTGACATCTTTCCCTGGGGAGCAGTACTTC.

V usage is TRBV7-9 and J usage is TRBJ2-2; D uncertain. Germline V gives CDR1 SEHNR, CDR2 FQNEAQ (reference sequence). This CDR3 contains 14 residues. V lost 2 bases and J 5 bases, leaving 9 bases between the germline ends. DNA for the CDR3: TGTGCCAGCAGCTTACCGGCCGGGACCGGGGAGCTGTTTTTT. As protein: CASSLPAGTGELFF.

The table lists this clonotype with a few counts. The V call is TRBV4-2, the J call TRBJ2-3; TRBD1 aligns across 11 bases. Per germline, CDR1 LGHNA and CDR2 YNFKEQ. With 4 bases clipped from V and 3 bases from J, the junction kept 12 bases outside the gene matches. CDR3 length equals 18 residues. The CDR3 loop reads CASSPLSDRGRLTDTQYF. The CDR3 DNA reads TGTGCCAGCAGCCCACTATCGGACAGGGGGCGATTAACAGATACGCAGTATTTT.

The chain is built from TRBV7-9 and TRBJ2-1; a possible D gene is TRBD2 (7 bases). The CDR3 extends over 15 amino acids. Trimming took off 5 bases at V and 8 bases at J, with 19 bases between the two ends. Looked up from germline, CDR1 is SEHNR and CDR2 is FQNEAQ (reference sequence). The CDR3 nucleotides are TGTGCCAGCAGCCCAGAGGGGACGGGGGGCTATGAGCAGTTCTTC. Encoded protein: CASSPEGTGGYEQFF.

This clonotype has a count of ten or more. This rearrangement joins TRBV6-5 to TRBJ2-1; 8 bases match TRBD2. With 6 bases clipped from V and 8 bases from J, the junction kept 12 bases outside the gene matches. The CDR3 sequence is 15 residues long. Germline assignment: CDR1 MNHEY and CDR2 SVGAGI. The CDR3 reads CASRLTGTSPHEQFF. CDR3 sequence (DNA): TGTGCCAGCAGACTTACCGGGACTAGTCCTCATGAGCAGTTCTTC.

This rearrangement joins TRBV12-3 or TRBV12-4 to TRBJ2-2; D call uncertain. Trimming removed 5 bases from V and 6 bases from J, with 13 bases in between. There are 14 residues in the CDR3. The CDR3 sequence is CASSQVANSGELFF. CDR3 sequence (DNA): TGTGCCAGCAGTCAGGTGGCGAATTCCGGGGAGCTGTTTTTT.

There are many counts of this clonotype. The DNA of the CDR3 is TGTGCCAGCACGGAGTGGGGCTTGAACGAGCAGTACTTC. As protein: CASTEWGLNEQYF. This chain uses TRBV7-9 with TRBJ2-7; D possibly corresponds to TRBD1 (5 bases). The CDR3 runs to 13 residues. V gave up 7 bases and J gave up 5 bases, with 15 bases separating them. CDR1 and CDR2 from the germline V gene are SEHNR and FQNEAQ (reference sequence).

This rearrangement joins TRBV3-1 to TRBJ2-7; the match to TRBD2 covers 8 bases. CDR1 is LGHDT and CDR2 is YNNKEL in the germline V gene (reference sequence). This CDR3 region has 17 residues. Losses at the gene ends were 0 bases for V and 6 bases for J; bases not matched to a gene: 13. CDR3 region: CASSQDLRGTSPLEQYF. CDR3 bases: TGTGCCAGCAGCCAAGATCTTAGGGGGACTAGTCCCCTCGAGCAGTACTTC.

The gene calls are TRBV18 and TRBJ2-2; TRBD1 matches 7 bases. The J segment lost 1 base and the V segment lost 4 bases, leaving 0 bases of the junction unmatched. This CDR3 is built from 14 residues. Per germline, CDR1 KGHSH and CDR2 LQKENI. CDR3 nucleotides: TGTGCCAGCTCACGACAGGGGAACACCGGGGAGCTGTTTTTT. It encodes CASSRQGNTGELFF.

This clonotype was detected ten times or more. The chain links TRBV7-2 to TRBJ2-7; no clear D gene. CDR3 size: 13 residues. The V end was cut by 5 bases, the J end by 1 base, with 9 bases between. Germline V gene lookup returns CDR1 SGHTA and CDR2 FQGNSA. The CDR3 loop is CASSISGSYEQYF. DNA of the CDR3: TGTGCCAGCAGCATCTCCGGTTCCTACGAGCAGTACTTC.

This clonotype came up many times. The rearrangement uses TRBV5-1 and TRBJ2-7; 9 positions agree with TRBD2. Looked up from germline, CDR1 is SGHRS and CDR2 is YFSETQ. The J segment lost 4 bases and the V segment lost 0 bases, leaving 5 bases of the junction unmatched. The CDR3 covers 15 residues. CDR3 residues: CASSLEGLAMYEQYF. CDR3 DNA sequence: TGCGCCAGCAGCTTGGAAGGACTAGCGATGTACGAGCAGTACTTC.

This clonotype was seen many times. This chain uses TRBV4-3 with TRBJ1-1, with a tentative D call TRBD1 (5 bases). CDR1 LGHNA and CDR2 YSLEER come from the germline V gene. The CDR3 extends over 15 amino acids. The ends were cut back, 4 bases at V and 5 bases at J, with 17 bases in the middle. This CDR3 is CASSPVGGVRTEAFF. The CDR3 region has the DNA TGCGCCAGCAGCCCCGTTGGGGGGGTAAGGACTGAAGCTTTCTTT.

This clonotype was detected a few times. V usage is TRBV30 and J usage is TRBJ2-5; the D gene is possibly TRBD2 (5 bases). The CDR3 sequence is 12 residues long. The ends were cut back, 6 bases at V and 6 bases at J, with 14 bases in the middle. The germline V gene has CDR1 GTSNPN and CDR2 SVGIG (reference sequence). This CDR3 is CACRTPGQTQYF. The CDR3 DNA reads as TGTGCCTGCCGGACTCCCGGACAGACCCAGTACTTC. Full variable domain (rest looked up from reference TRBV30 and TRBJ2-5): SQTIHQWPATLVQPVGSPLSLECTVEGTSNPNLYWYRQAAGRGLQLLFYSVGIGQISSEVPQNLSASRPQDRQFILSSKKLLLSDSGFYLCACRTPGQTQYFGPGTRLLVL.

This clonotype has a count of ten or more. The V call is TRBV3-1, the J call TRBJ1-2, with TRBD1 matching 8 bases. The CDR3 has 13 amino acids. Germline assignment: CDR1 LGHDT and CDR2 YNNKEL (reference sequence). V was clipped by 9 bases and J by 3 bases; unmatched bases: 6. The CDR3: CASGQGTDYGYTF. In DNA form, the CDR3 reads TGTGCCAGTGGACAGGGAACCGACTATGGCTACACCTTC.

The chain uses TRBV7-2 and TRBJ2-7; D gene uncertain. CDR1 SGHTA and CDR2 FQGNSA come from the germline V gene. V lost 3 bases and J 0 bases, leaving 6 bases between the germline ends. This CDR3 spans 13 amino acids. The CDR3 spells CASSFASSYEQYF. The CDR3 bases are TGTGCCAGCAGCTTTGCCAGCTCCTACGAGCAGTACTTC.

The sample holds a few counts of this clonotype. The rearrangement joins TRBV11-2 to TRBJ1-5; a weak D match, TRBD1 (6 bases). V lost 2 bases and J lost 8, with 16 bases in between. The germline gives CDR1 SGHAT, CDR2 FQNNGV. This CDR3 contains 15 residues. The CDR3 DNA sequence: TGTGCCAGCAGCTTACAGGGGACCCGCTCGGAGCCCCAGCATTTT. Translated, it gives CASSLQGTRSEPQHF. Drawing the rest from reference TRBV11-2 and TRBJ1-5, the complete variable domain is EAGVAQSPRYKIIEKRQSVAFWCNPISGHATLYWYQQILGQGPKLLIQFQNNGVVDDSQLPKDRFSAERLKGVDSTLKIQPAKLEDSAVYLCASSLQGTRSEPQHFGDGTRLSIL.

This clonotype was seen many times. This rearrangement joins TRBV29-1 to TRBJ2-4; 7 bases are shared with TRBD2. This CDR3 has 11 amino acids. Unmatched junction bases numbered 7, after V lost 7 bases and J lost 10 bases. The germline V gene encodes CDR1 SQVTM and CDR2 ANQGSEA. CDR3 DNA: TGCAGCGCCGCGCGGGGAGGGATTCAGTACTTC. This encodes CSAARGGIQYF. The full variable domain, its missing parts supplied by reference TRBV29-1 and TRBJ2-4, is SAVISQKPSRDICQRGTSLTIQCQVDSQVTMMFWYRQQPGQSLTLIATANQGSEATYESGFVIDKFPISRPNLTFSTLTVSNMSPEDSSIYLCSAARGGIQYFGAGTRLSVL.

With respect to this clonotype: A much bigger clone sits one base away, suggesting this may be a read error. The rearrangement links TRBV14 to TRBJ2-1; TRBD2 might be the D (5 bases). This CDR3 is 15 amino acids long. Trimming took off 1 base at V and 7 bases at J, with 14 bases between the two ends. Germline V lookup: CDR1 SGHDN, CDR2 FVKESK. The CDR3 DNA reads TGTGCCAGCAGCCAAGGACGTGGAGGTGGAAATGAGCAGTTCTTC. Translating gives CASSQGRGGGNEQFF.